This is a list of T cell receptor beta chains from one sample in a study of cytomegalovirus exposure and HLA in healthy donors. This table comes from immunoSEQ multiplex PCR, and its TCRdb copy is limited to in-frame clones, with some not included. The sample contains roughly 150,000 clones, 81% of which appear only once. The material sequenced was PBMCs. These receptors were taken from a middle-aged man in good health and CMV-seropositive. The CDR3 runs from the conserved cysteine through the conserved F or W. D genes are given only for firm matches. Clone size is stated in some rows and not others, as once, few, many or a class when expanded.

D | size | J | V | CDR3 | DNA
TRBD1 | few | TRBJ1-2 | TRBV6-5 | CASSSPGQAYYGYTF | TGTGCCAGCAGTTCGCCGGGACAGGCTTATTATGGCTACACCTTC
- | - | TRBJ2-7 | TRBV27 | CASSLGLGVGEQYF | TGTGCCAGCAGTTTGGGGCTAGGTGTAGGCGAGCAGTACTTC
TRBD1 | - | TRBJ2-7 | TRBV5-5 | CASSPGTGRYEQYF | TGTGCCAGCAGCCCCGGGACAGGGAGATACGAGCAGTACTTC
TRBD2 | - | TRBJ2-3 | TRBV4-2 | CASSRAGGPADTQYF | TGTGCCAGCAGCCGAGCGGGAGGGCCGGCAGATACGCAGTATTTT
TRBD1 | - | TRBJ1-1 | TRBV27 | CASSSPSTGGTNTEAFF | TGTGCCAGCAGTTCGCCCTCGACAGGGGGTACGAACACTGAAGCTTTCTTT
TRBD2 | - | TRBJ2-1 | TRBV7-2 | CASSLGRSYGRWVNEQFF | TGTGCCAGCAGCTTAGGGCGTAGTTACGGGAGGTGGGTGAATGAGCAGTTCTTC
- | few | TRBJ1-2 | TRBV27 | CASSLRGVNYGYTF | TGTGCCAGCAGTTTGCGGGGGGTGAACTATGGCTACACCTTC
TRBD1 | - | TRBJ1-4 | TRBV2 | CASSAGQGFNEKLFF | TGTGCCAGCAGTGCCGGACAGGGGTTTAATGAAAAACTGTTTTTT
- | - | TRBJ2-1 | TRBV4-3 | CASSQVPPGDGYNEQFF | TGCGCCAGCAGCCAAGTTCCCCCGGGGGACGGATACAATGAGCAGTTCTTC
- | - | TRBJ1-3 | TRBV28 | CASSLYVGGSGNTIYF | TGTGCCAGCAGTTTATATGTAGGGGGCTCTGGAAACACCATATATTTT
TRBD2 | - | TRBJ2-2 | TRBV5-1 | CASSGTSSTGELFF | TGCGCCAGTAGTGGGACTAGTTCCACCGGGGAGCTGTTTTTT
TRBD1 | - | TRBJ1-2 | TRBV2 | CASSRQGRDYGYTF | TGTGCCAGCAGCCGACAGGGGAGGGACTATGGCTACACCTTC
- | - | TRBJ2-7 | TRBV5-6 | CASSLGQPGREQYF | TGTGCCAGCAGCTTGGGACAGCCAGGGCGCGAGCAGTACTTC
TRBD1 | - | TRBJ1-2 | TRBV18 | CASSPLDRPAYGYTF | TGTGCCAGCTCACCCCTGGACAGGCCCGCTTATGGCTACACCTTC
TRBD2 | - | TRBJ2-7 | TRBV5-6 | CASNNPTSGGIYEQYF | TGTGCCAGCAATAACCCAACTAGCGGGGGGATCTACGAGCAGTACTTC
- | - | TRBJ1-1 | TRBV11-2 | CASSLEAGRHTEAFF | TGTGCCAGCAGCTTAGAAGCCGGGAGACACACTGAAGCTTTCTTT
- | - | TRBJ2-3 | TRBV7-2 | CASSLLVKDTQYF | TGTGCCAGCAGCTTACTAGTGAAAGATACGCAGTATTTT
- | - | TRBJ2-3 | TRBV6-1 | CASSREGTDTQYF | TGTGCCAGCAGTAGAGAGGGCACAGATACGCAGTATTTT